A single sample is the source of the 30 T cell receptor beta chains below, sequenced in a study of lymphopenia after photon versus proton radiotherapy. Here immunoSEQ multiplex PCR was the method, and the copy in TCRdb shows in-frame clones only, minus some. Of about 22,000 clones in the sample, about 89% were seen once. The sample in question was peripheral blood, obtained from a patient treated with proton-based radiotherapy. These receptor sequences come from a man older than 75 with esophageal cancer.

V usage is TRBV5-6 and J usage is TRBJ2-3, with no clear D. The CDR3 loop spans 16 amino acids. The germline V and J ends were trimmed by 3 bases and 5 bases, with 19 bases remaining between them. Germline-derived CDR1 and CDR2 are SGHDT and YYEEEE. The CDR3 bases are TGTGCCAGCAGCTCTGGGCGACGGTTAAGGATAGATACGCAGTATTTT. Its protein product is CASSSGRRLRIDTQYF.

Sample share makes this clone medium-sized (0.01 to 0.1%). V is TRBV7-9 and J is TRBJ1-2, with D maybe TRBD1 (5 bases). Between the trimmed V and J ends, which lost 0 bases and 4 bases, there was a span of 12 bases. Looked up from germline, CDR1 is SEHNR and CDR2 is FQNEAQ (reference sequence). The CDR3 spans 15 residues. The CDR3 reads CASSLASGSGYGYTF. The CDR3 DNA is TGTGCCAGCAGCTTAGCGTCAGGGTCTGGCTATGGCTACACCTTC.

The gene calls are TRBV6-4 and TRBJ2-1; 10 nucleotides match TRBD2. V shed 4 bases, J shed 4 bases, and the junction held 1 base outside the gene matches. This CDR3 is 14 amino acids long. CDR1 and CDR2 from the germline V gene are MRHNA and SNTAGT. The CDR3 loop reads CASSASGRYNEQFF. As DNA, the CDR3 is TGTGCCAGCAGTGCTAGCGGGAGATACAATGAGCAGTTCTTC.

The chain combines TRBV5-1 with TRBJ2-6; D is undetermined. V lost 8 bases to trimming and J lost 3 bases, with 9 bases between them. CDR1 is SGHRS and CDR2 is YFSETQ in the germline V gene. The length of the CDR3 is 13 residues. The CDR3 nucleotides are TGCGCCAGTAGCCCAGGTGGGGCCAACGTCCTGACTTTC. This encodes CASSPGGANVLTF.

The chain links TRBV23-1 to TRBJ2-6; D remains unclear. TRBV23-1 has ORF status, its function being uncertain. The CDR3 is 15 residues long. Trimming left V 0 bases short and J 2 bases short, with 5 bases between. The CDR3 protein is CASSQSRAGANVLTF. As DNA, the CDR3 is TGCGCCAGCAGTCAATCCAGAGCTGGGGCCAACGTCCTGACTTTC.

The chain has TRBV7-2 and TRBJ1-1; 8 nucleotides agree with TRBD1. With V trimmed by 7 bases and J by 2 bases, 6 bases remained unmatched. The CDR3 has 14 amino acids. The germline gives CDR1 SGHTA, CDR2 FQGNSA. CDR3 amino acids: CASNPGQVNTEAFF. Here the CDR3 DNA reads TGTGCCAGCAACCCGGGACAGGTAAACACTGAAGCTTTCTTT.

The chain links TRBV6-1 to TRBJ1-1; D gene uncertain. Trimming removed 1 base at V and 1 base at J, with 13 bases between. The CDR3 sequence is 16 residues long. Germline lookup yields CDR1 MNHNS and CDR2 SASEGT. Here the CDR3 DNA reads TGTGCCAGCAGTGAAGGGACTAGGGTGGAGAACACTGAAGCTTTCTTT. It translates to CASSEGTRVENTEAFF.

The rearrangement joins TRBV7-9 to TRBJ2-5; D gene uncertain. Judging by the DNA end, TRBJ2-7 fits better; the J call may be wrong. There are 15 residues in the CDR3. Per the germline V gene, CDR1 is SEHNR and CDR2 is FQNEAQ (reference sequence). The CDR3 loop is CASSLAGGRPYEQYF. CDR3 sequence (DNA): TGTGCCAGCAGCTTAGCAGGTGGGCGCCCCTACGAGCAGTACTTC.

This chain links TRBV18 with TRBJ2-7; TRBD1 matches 11 bases. The germline gives CDR1 KGHSH, CDR2 LQKENI. CDR3 length equals 15 residues. J was trimmed by 0 bases and V by 3 bases; bases with no gene match: 1. The CDR3 DNA reads as TGTGCCAGCTCACCGGGACAGGGGGTCTCCTACGAGCAGTACTTC. This gives the protein CASSPGQGVSYEQYF.

The V call is TRBV9, the J call TRBJ2-1, with D possibly matching TRBD2 (5 bases). This CDR3 has 13 amino acids. Trimming took off 3 bases at V and 9 bases at J, with 13 bases between the two ends. Per the germline V gene, CDR1 is SGDLS and CDR2 is YYNGEE. The CDR3 reads CASSGLRSGEQFF. The CDR3 nucleotides read TGTGCCAGCAGCGGGCTCAGGAGCGGTGAGCAGTTCTTC.

This chain joins TRBV10-3 and TRBJ1-3; the D gene is possibly TRBD1 (5 bases). Germline CDR1 and CDR2: ENHRY and SYGVKD. The CDR3 consists of 13 residues. The V end lost 4 bases, the J end lost 4 bases, and 8 bases lay between the germline ends. The CDR3 DNA sequence: TGTGCCATCAGTGCGCGGGGGGGAAACACCATATATTTT. Amino acids: CAISARGGNTIYF.

The chain combines TRBV7-2 with TRBJ1-5, with D unresolved. Between the trimmed V and J ends, which lost 5 bases and 4 bases, there was a span of 9 bases. CDR3 size: 13 residues. CDR1 is SGHTA and CDR2 is FQGNSA in the germline V gene. The CDR3 here is CASSPDGNQPQHF. CDR3 coding DNA: TGTGCCAGCAGCCCCGACGGGAATCAGCCCCAGCATTTT.

The chain couples TRBV5-5 to TRBJ2-5; D ambiguous. The CDR3 loop spans 14 amino acids. V shed 2 bases and J shed 0 bases, with 8 bases lying between them. The V gene's germline CDR1 is SGHKS and CDR2 YYEKEE (reference sequence). The CDR3 sequence: CASSFRLYQETQYF. The CDR3 coding sequence is TGTGCCAGCAGCTTCCGCCTGTACCAAGAGACCCAGTACTTC.

This rearrangement joins TRBV6-1 to TRBJ1-2; possible D gene TRBD1, 6 bases. Trimming stripped 2 bases from V and 4 bases from J, with 11 bases between. CDR1 is MNHNS, CDR2 SASEGT, per germline. This CDR3 contains 14 residues. The CDR3 DNA reads as TGTGCCAGCAGTGAATCTGGGGGCGTCTATGGCTACACCTTC. Its protein product is CASSESGGVYGYTF.

The chain joins TRBV10-3 to TRBJ2-5, with D tentatively TRBD1 or TRBD2 (5 bases each). V was trimmed by 6 bases and J by 0 bases, leaving 14 bases between them. The length of the CDR3 is 15 residues. Germline V gives CDR1 ENHRY, CDR2 SYGVKD. The CDR3 spells CAIRPGTGDQETQYF. CDR3 sequence (DNA): TGTGCCATCAGACCGGGAACAGGCGACCAAGAGACCCAGTACTTC.

This chain connects TRBV10-3 to TRBJ2-3, with a possible D match to TRBD1 (5 bases). Trimming took off 3 bases at V and 8 bases at J, with 18 bases between the two ends. Looked up from germline, CDR1 is ENHRY and CDR2 is SYGVKD. The CDR3 consists of 15 residues. CDR3 coding DNA: TGTGCCATCAGTGAACAGACGGCTACAAGGGGTACGCAGTATTTT. Its translation is CAISEQTATRGTQYF.

CDR3 DNA sequence: TGTGCCAGCAGTTTAAGGGGGTTACTAGCGGGAGGGCGGTACACCGGGGAGCTGTTTTTT. This sequence encodes CASSLRGLLAGGRYTGELFF. The V call is TRBV27, the J call TRBJ2-2; 13 bases fit TRBD2. The CDR3 runs to 20 residues. CDR1 and CDR2 (germline): MNHEY, SMNVEV (reference sequence). The trim removed 2 bases at V and 3 bases at J, leaving 12 bases unmatched.

CDR3: CASRTRAGTGHGGYGYTF. The CDR3, as DNA: TGTGCCAGTAGAACCCGGGCGGGGACAGGTCATGGAGGCTATGGCTACACCTTC. The rearrangement links TRBV19 to TRBJ1-2; 8 bases align to TRBD1. Germline V gene data show CDR1 as LNHDA and CDR2 as SQIVND (reference sequence). CDR3 length: 18 residues. Germline trimming cut 6 bases from V and 4 bases from J; bases unmatched to any gene: 19.

This chain joins TRBV7-2 and TRBJ2-5; 15 bases map to TRBD2. The V gene end was trimmed by 4 bases and the J gene end by 7 bases; junction bases not matched to a gene: 7. Germline values: CDR1 SGHTA, CDR2 FQGNSA. This CDR3 region has 16 residues. The CDR3 reads CASSSRTSGGGRTQYF. CDR3 in DNA: TGTGCCAGCAGCTCAAGGACTAGCGGGGGGGGACGGACCCAGTACTTC.

The chain uses TRBV6-1 and TRBJ1-1; D unresolved. The CDR3 runs to 12 residues. Germline CDR1 reads MNHNS; CDR2 reads SASEGT. V gave up 7 bases and J gave up 5 bases, with 11 bases separating them. CDR3 sequence: CASNPRGTEAFF. CDR3 bases: TGTGCCAGCAATCCTCGAGGGACTGAAGCTTTCTTT.

The chain recombines TRBV5-1 with TRBJ2-2, with D perhaps given as TRBD1 or TRBD2 (5 bases each). The CDR3 runs to 15 residues. From germline, CDR1 is SGHRS and CDR2 YFSETQ. Trimming removed 0 bases at V and 4 bases at J, with 10 bases between. CDR3 in amino acids: CASSLGAGTTGELFF. CDR3 bases: TGCGCCAGCAGCTTGGGGGCAGGGACCACCGGGGAGCTGTTTTTT.

A single count supports this clone. The CDR3 reads CASSLEGFYEQYF. The CDR3 nucleotides are TGTGCCAGCAGCTTGGAAGGGTTCTACGAGCAGTACTTC. V is TRBV5-5 and J is TRBJ2-7; D uncertain. In germline, CDR1 is SGHKS, CDR2 YYEKEE (reference sequence). V shed 0 bases and J shed 3 bases, with 7 bases lying between them. The CDR3 extends over 13 amino acids.

V is TRBV11-3 and J is TRBJ1-1; D unresolved. CDR1 and CDR2 from the germline V gene are SGHNT and YENEEA. CDR3 size: 13 residues. With 0 bases removed from V and 14 bases from J, the gap between germline ends came to 16 bases. CDR3 loop: CASSLEAATAVFF. CDR3 in DNA: TGTGCCAGCAGCTTAGAGGCAGCCACCGCCGTGTTCTTT.

The J gene is TRBJ2-2, the V gene TRBV5-1; TRBD1 is a possible D gene (6 bases). V lost 4 bases to trimming and J lost 3 bases, with 16 bases between them. Germline values: CDR1 SGHRS, CDR2 YFSETQ. The CDR3 is made up of 16 amino acids. The CDR3 is CASSPRGRGDTGELFF. The DNA for the CDR3 is TGCGCCAGCAGCCCCCGCGGCAGGGGAGACACCGGGGAGCTGTTTTTT.

This chain uses TRBV5-5 with TRBJ1-1; weak D call: TRBD1 (5 bases). Germline V gene sequence: CDR1 SGHKS, CDR2 YYEKEE (reference sequence). The ends were cut back, 4 bases at V and 1 base at J, with 14 bases in the middle. This CDR3 has 15 amino acids. The CDR3 nucleotides are TGTGCCAGCAGCCCTCAACCCGGGACGAACACTGAAGCTTTCTTT. It specifies CASSPQPGTNTEAFF.

The CDR3 region is CAISEGTGGGNEQFF. The DNA for the CDR3 is TGTGCCATCAGTGAAGGGACAGGGGGTGGGAATGAGCAGTTCTTC. The V and J genes are TRBV10-3 and TRBJ2-1; the match to TRBD1 covers 11 bases. The CDR3 has 15 amino acids. Per the germline V gene, CDR1 is ENHRY and CDR2 is SYGVKD. The V gene end was trimmed by 3 bases and the J gene end by 7 bases; junction bases not matched to a gene: 5.

This chain uses TRBV7-6 with TRBJ2-1; 12 bases line up with TRBD2. V lost 6 bases and J lost 2; bases outside the gene matches: 20. Germline lookup yields CDR1 SGHVS and CDR2 FNYEAQ. The CDR3 covers 21 residues. CDR3 nucleotides: TGTGCCAGCAGTAAAAGGGAGGGGACAGCCTGGACTAGCGGGGCCTACAATGAGCAGTTCTTC. Protein: CASSKREGTAWTSGAYNEQFF.

This chain links TRBV6-4 with TRBJ2-3, with TRBD2 matching 8 bases. The CDR3 runs to 18 residues. Unmatched junction bases numbered 18, after V lost 5 bases and J lost 5 bases. Germline V CDR1 and CDR2: MRHNA, SNTAGT. The CDR3 is CASSQREIGGLGGDTQYF. The CDR3, as DNA: TGTGCCAGCAGTCAAAGGGAGATTGGGGGACTAGGGGGAGATACGCAGTATTTT.

V and J are TRBV4-1 and TRBJ1-4, with D possibly TRBD1 on 5 matching bases. Germline V gene data show CDR1 as MGHRA and CDR2 as YSYEKL. This CDR3 has 16 residues. The germline V and J ends were trimmed by 3 bases and 7 bases, with 18 bases remaining between them. The DNA for the CDR3 is TGCGCCAGCAGCCAGCGACAGATTGGATGGGGTGAAAAACTGTTTTTT. Protein product: CASSQRQIGWGEKLFF.

V gene TRBV30 combines with J gene TRBJ1-3; no clear D. Germline V gene sequence: CDR1 GTSNPN, CDR2 SVGIG (reference sequence). The CDR3 contains 12 residues. V lost 3 bases and J lost 4, with 7 bases in between. The CDR3 coding sequence is TGTGCCTGGAGCCGGAGCGGAAACACCATATATTTT. This codes for CAWSRSGNTIYF. The full variable domain, with the rest looked up from reference TRBV30 and TRBJ1-3, is SQTIHQWPATLVQPVGSPLSLECTVEGTSNPNLYWYRQAAGRGLQLLFYSVGIGQISSEVPQNLSASRPQDRQFILSSKKLLLSDSGFYLCAWSRSGNTIYFGEGSWLTVV.